This T cell receptor delta chain was documented in a study of gamma-delta T cells after stem cell transplantation. The CDR3 is 19 residues long. Looked up from germline, CDR1 is TSWWSYY and CDR2 is QGS. The J segment lost 7 bases and the V segment lost 1 base, leaving 19 bases of the junction unmatched. TCRdb reapplied CATT to the RT-PCR reads. This sample carries just over 15,000 delta-chain clones, 9% to 9.5% of them seen once, and the ten largest clones take about 66%. This clone was seen a few times. Since a much larger clone is just one base distant, this may be a read error. This sample includes further DNA sequences coding for the same CDR3.

The sample comprised gamma-delta T cells. The chain couples TRDV1 to TRDJ1; 9 bases are shared with TRDD2. The clonotype comes from a human donor. It is not recorded whose cells these are; they may come from a transplant donor. The CDR3 sequence is CALGEPRPSYGDRRTKLIF. The CDR3 region has the DNA TGTGCTCTTGGGGAACCGCGCCCTTCCTACGGAGATCGTCGCACTAAACTCATCTTT.